This T cell receptor (beta chain) was captured in a study of blood T cells in healthy people across ages. This clonotype was observed a handful of times. Then a second PCR, running roughly 7 to 11 cycles, was carried out with a sample-barcoded 5' primer and a J-beta primer mix. One entry per CDR3 protein, called by TCRdb with MiXCR from the 5' RACE reads. The data hold 800,000 to 1,300,000 distinct CDR3 sequences, with almost 25% observed a single time. Germline V gene lookup returns CDR1 DFQATT and CDR2 SNEGSKA (reference sequence). This CDR3 is built from 15 residues. V lost 0 bases and J lost 3, with 11 bases in between. Another study also made use of these data, one on T cells of mothers and their children.

V and J are TRBV20-1 and TRBJ2-2; D gene ambiguous. The sequence was collected from a girl aged 2-10 years in good health. Specimen: blood. The CDR3 is CSARDGRRDTGELFF. Written as DNA, the CDR3 is TGCAGTGCTAGAGATGGTCGGAGAGACACCGGGGAGCTGTTTTTT.